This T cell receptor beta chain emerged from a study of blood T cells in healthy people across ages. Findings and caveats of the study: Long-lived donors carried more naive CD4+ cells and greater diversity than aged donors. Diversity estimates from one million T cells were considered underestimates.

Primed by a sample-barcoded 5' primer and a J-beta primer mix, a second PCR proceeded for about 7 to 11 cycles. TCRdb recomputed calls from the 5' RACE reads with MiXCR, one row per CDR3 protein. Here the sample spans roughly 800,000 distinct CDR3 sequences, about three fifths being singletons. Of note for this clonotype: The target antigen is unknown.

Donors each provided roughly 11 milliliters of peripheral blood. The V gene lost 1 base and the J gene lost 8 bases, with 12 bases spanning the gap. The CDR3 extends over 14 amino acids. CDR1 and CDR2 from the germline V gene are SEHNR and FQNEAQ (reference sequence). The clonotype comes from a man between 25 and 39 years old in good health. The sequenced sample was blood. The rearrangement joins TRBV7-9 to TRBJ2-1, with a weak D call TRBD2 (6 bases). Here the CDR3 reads CASSLVGLGDEQFF. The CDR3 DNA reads TGTGCCAGCAGCTTAGTGGGACTGGGGGATGAGCAGTTCTTC.